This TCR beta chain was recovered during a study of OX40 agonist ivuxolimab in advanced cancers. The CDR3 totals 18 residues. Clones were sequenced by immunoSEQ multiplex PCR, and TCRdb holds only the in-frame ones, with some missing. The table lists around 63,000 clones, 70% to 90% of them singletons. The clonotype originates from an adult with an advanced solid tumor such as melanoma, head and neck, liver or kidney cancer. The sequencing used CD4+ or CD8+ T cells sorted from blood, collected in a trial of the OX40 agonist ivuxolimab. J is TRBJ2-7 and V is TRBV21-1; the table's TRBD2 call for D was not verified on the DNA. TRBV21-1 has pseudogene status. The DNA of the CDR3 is TGTGCCAGCAGCAAAGGTGGGTATAGCGGGAGGGTCTCCTACGAGCAGTACTTC. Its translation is CASSKGGYSGRVSYEQYF.